This T cell receptor beta chain comes out of a study of blood T cell repertoires in COVID-19. Participants were aged roughly 18 to 90 years, lived in 24 US areas, and enrolled virtually. The V segment lost 8 bases and the J segment 4 bases; nucleotides outside the gene matches: 18. This CDR3 comprises 18 residues. Germline assignment: CDR1 SGHNT and CDR2 YENEEA. Source study methods: Researchers report that nucleated cell counts were estimated from reference gene primer amplification. Clones were read by immunoSEQ multiplex PCR, and TCRdb kept only the in-frame ones, dropping some. Clone size and V and J calls were adopted from that table, with D and trimming inferred from the DNA. The repertoire has 350,000 or so clones, less than 90% of them found once; the top ten carry more than 0.8%.

Material for sequencing was PBMCs or T cells enriched from blood (not recorded which). The chain combines TRBV11-3 with TRBJ1-3; TRBD1 aligns across 9 bases. This receptor was taken from a woman in her twenties or thirties who had recovered from COVID-19. The CDR3 sequence: CASQTRDRALPGGNTIYF. Written as DNA, the CDR3 is TGTGCCAGCCAAACCCGGGACAGGGCTTTACCCGGGGGAAACACCATATATTTT.